Presented here are 20 T cell receptor beta chains from one specimen sequenced in a study of OX40 agonist ivuxolimab in advanced cancers. TCRdb's copy holds only in-frame clones and misses some; the assay was immunoSEQ multiplex PCR. The repertoire holds about 47,000 clones, with about 83% as singletons. Source: CD4+ or CD8+ T cells sorted from blood, taken in a trial of the OX40 agonist ivuxolimab. The receptors were sampled from an adult with an advanced solid tumor such as melanoma, head and neck, liver or kidney cancer.

The V call is TRBV7-8, the J call TRBJ2-1, with a possible D match to TRBD1 (6 bases). Germline CDR1 reads SGHVS; CDR2 reads FQNEAQ. This CDR3 region has 14 residues. V lost 5 bases to trimming and J lost 8 bases, with 16 bases between them. The CDR3 bases are TGTGCCAGCAGCGCCGGACGAGAGGGGGATGAGCAGTTCTTC. It is translated as CASSAGREGDEQFF.

The chain employs TRBV19 and TRBJ2-7; TRBD1 matches 7 bases. This CDR3 comprises 16 residues. The ends lost 5 bases at V and 4 bases at J; junction bases unmatched: 14. Germline V gene sequence: CDR1 LNHDA, CDR2 SQIVND (reference sequence). CDR3 in amino acids: CASSLRHGTANYEQYF. The DNA of the CDR3 is TGTGCCAGTAGTCTCCGACACGGGACAGCTAATTACGAGCAGTACTTC. Using reference TRBV19 and TRBJ2-7 for the parts outside the CDR3, the full variable domain is DGGITQSPKYLFRKEGQNVTLSCEQNLNHDAMYWYRQDPGQGLRLIYYSQIVNDFQKGDIAEGYSVSREKKESFPLTVTSAQKNPTAFYLCASSLRHGTANYEQYFGPGTRLTVT.

The chain carries TRBV10-1 and TRBJ2-5; D is perhaps TRBD2 (5 bases). The germline CDR1 and CDR2 sequences are WNHNN and SYGVQD (reference sequence). The CDR3 is 13 residues long. Trimming pared 6 bases from V and 5 bases from J, leaving 13 bases between. CDR3 residues: CASSPGLGETQYF. Written as DNA, the CDR3 is TGCGCCAGCAGCCCGGGATTAGGGGAGACCCAGTACTTC.

This clone was seen a single time. Mismatch with germline at one junction end may stem from a read error. The chain links TRBV7-7 to TRBJ2-5, with D possibly being TRBD1 (6 bases). CDR1 and CDR2 (germline): SSHAT, FNYEAQ (reference sequence). This CDR3 comprises 13 residues. In nucleotides, the CDR3 is TGTGCTAGCAGCTTAGGCAGGGGAGAGACCCAGTACTTC. The encoded protein is CASSLGRGETQYF.

This chain uses TRBV9 with TRBJ1-2, with TRBD1 identical over 7 bases. The CDR3 is 16 amino acids. V lost 3 bases to trimming and J lost 4 bases; unmatched junction nucleotides: 12. The germline gives CDR1 SGDLS, CDR2 YYNGEE. The CDR3 DNA follows: TGTGCCAGCAGCGAGGGGGCGGGTGGAGGGAGCTATGGCTACACCTTC. This translates into CASSEGAGGGSYGYTF.

This sequence joins TRBV7-9 and TRBJ1-1; perhaps TRBD1 as D (5 bases). Per germline, CDR1 SEHNR and CDR2 FQNEAQ (reference sequence). There are 14 residues in the CDR3. V was pared by 4 bases and J by 1 base, with 10 bases between. The DNA for the CDR3 is TGTGCCAGCAGCTCCGCAGGGTGGAACACTGAAGCTTTCTTT. It codes for CASSSAGWNTEAFF.

This clone appeared once. The chain has TRBV28 and TRBJ1-5, with 7 positions matching TRBD1. The V and J ends lost 4 bases and 1 base, in that order; junction bases with no gene match: 7. In germline, CDR1 is MDHEN, CDR2 SYDVKM. The CDR3 contains 16 residues. CDR3 in DNA: TGTGCCAGCAGTTCAGGGGGTAGGGTAAGCAATCAGCCCCAGCATTTT. It translates to CASSSGGRVSNQPQHF. The entire variable domain, with the rest obtained from reference TRBV28 and TRBJ1-5, is as follows: DVKVTQSSRYLVKRTGEKVFLECVQDMDHENMFWYRQDPGLGLRLIYFSYDVKMKEKGDIPEGYSVSREKKERFSLILESASTNQTSMYLCASSSGGRVSNQPQHFGDGTRLSIL.

The CDR3 DNA sequence: TGTGCCTGGAGTGCAAGGGGACTAGTAGGGGCCGGGGAGCTGTTTTTT. Translation: CAWSARGLVGAGELFF. This chain connects TRBV30 to TRBJ2-2, with 8 bases matching TRBD2. Germline loops: CDR1 GTSNPN, CDR2 SVGIG (reference sequence). The CDR3 runs 16 residues. Trimming removed 1 base from V and 6 bases from J; junction bases left unmatched: 10.

This clone was seen once. CDR3 DNA sequence: TGTGCCAGCAGTCCGGGACAGGGGATTTATGAGCAGTACTTC. This encodes CASSPGQGIYEQYF. The chain is built from TRBV6-6 and TRBJ2-7, with 10 bases matching TRBD1. V dropped 5 bases and J dropped 7; count of bases not matched to a gene: 8. This CDR3 contains 14 residues. The germline V gene has CDR1 MNHNY and CDR2 SVGAGI (reference sequence).

V usage is TRBV6-6 and J usage is TRBJ2-7; a weak D match, TRBD1 (6 bases). The germline CDR1 and CDR2 sequences are MNHNY and SVGAGI (reference sequence). The CDR3 has 14 residues. Trimming removed 4 bases from V and 4 bases from J, with 14 bases in between. The CDR3: CASSLSWGQYEQYF. DNA of the CDR3: TGTGCCAGCAGTTTATCATGGGGGCAATACGAGCAGTACTTC.

The chain has TRBV5-1 and TRBJ2-7; TRBD1 matches at 9 bases. Germline V gene lookup returns CDR1 SGHRS and CDR2 YFSETQ. The V gene end was trimmed by 0 bases and the J gene end by 2 bases; junction bases not matched to a gene: 3. The CDR3 runs 15 residues. The CDR3 coding sequence is TGCGCCAGCAGCTTGGGGGACAGGGTCCCCTACGAGCAGTACTTC. It yields the protein CASSLGDRVPYEQYF.

This rearrangement joins TRBV2 to TRBJ1-4, with TRBD1 matching over 8 bases. Losses at the gene ends were 11 bases for V and 0 bases for J; bases not matched to a gene: 8. Germline V gives CDR1 SNHLY, CDR2 FYNNEI. This CDR3 is built from 15 residues. CDR3 coding DNA: TGTGCCTCCAGAGAGGGACAGGCAACTAATGAAAAACTGTTTTTT. As protein: CASREGQATNEKLFF.

The V call is TRBV5-1, the J call TRBJ2-2, with a tentative D call TRBD1 (5 bases). Per the germline V gene, CDR1 is SGHRS and CDR2 is YFSETQ. The CDR3 has 15 amino acids. V gave up 2 bases and J gave up 0 bases, with 8 bases separating them. The CDR3 spells CASSFARANTGELFF. The CDR3 DNA reads TGCGCCAGCAGCTTTGCCAGGGCGAACACCGGGGAGCTGTTTTTT.

The V gene is TRBV18, the J gene TRBJ1-1, with 8 bases that match TRBD1. Germline trimming cut 3 bases from V and 1 base from J; bases unmatched to any gene: 4. The CDR3 is 15 residues long. Germline assignment: CDR1 KGHSH and CDR2 LQKENI. CDR3 region: CASSPSGTGNTEAFF. In DNA form, the CDR3 reads TGTGCCAGCTCACCCAGCGGGACAGGGAACACTGAAGCTTTCTTT.

DNA of the CDR3: TGTGCCAGCAGTTACTCGAGGGTCCTGCACGGGGAGCTGTTTTTT. It codes for CASSYSRVLHGELFF. This chain joins TRBV6-5 and TRBJ2-2; the D gene is possibly TRBD2 (5 bases). CDR1 MNHEY and CDR2 SVGAGI come from the germline V gene. This CDR3 region has 15 residues. Trimming took 0 bases from V and 7 from J, leaving 12 bases between them.

J is TRBJ1-1 and V is TRBV5-5; D possibly corresponds to TRBD1 (6 bases). Trimming removed 3 bases at V and 5 bases at J, with 17 bases between. CDR3 length: 15 amino acids. Germline lookup yields CDR1 SGHKS and CDR2 YYEKEE (reference sequence). CDR3 sequence: CASSSSGALGTEAFF. In nucleotides, the CDR3 is TGTGCCAGCAGCTCTTCAGGGGCGCTTGGGACTGAAGCTTTCTTT.

This clone was seen a single time. The rearrangement links TRBV28 to TRBJ1-3; D call uncertain. Trimming cost V 9 bases and J 2 bases, with 14 bases left between them. The germline V gene has CDR1 MDHEN and CDR2 SYDVKM. This CDR3 is built from 14 residues. CDR3 residues: CASFPGGTGNTIYF. The CDR3 DNA follows: TGTGCCAGTTTCCCCGGTGGCACTGGAAACACCATATATTTT.

The chain combines TRBV19 with TRBJ1-1; D may be TRBD1 (6 bases). V dropped 3 bases and J dropped 5 bases, with 13 bases sitting between them. This CDR3 region has 14 residues. Germline CDR1 LNHDA, CDR2 SQIVND (reference sequence). Here the CDR3 reads CASSILTGSTEAFF. The CDR3 nucleotides are TGTGCCAGTAGTATCCTAACAGGGAGTACTGAAGCTTTCTTT.

V usage is TRBV4-2 and J usage is TRBJ2-7; D is unresolved. The germline gives CDR1 LGHNA, CDR2 YNFKEQ. Trimming pared 2 bases from V and 2 bases from J, leaving 7 bases between. The CDR3 covers 13 residues. In DNA, the CDR3 is TGTGCCAGCAGCCAACTACCCGCCTACGAGCAGTACTTC. As protein: CASSQLPAYEQYF.

This rearrangement joins TRBV7-9 to TRBJ2-1; TRBD2 aligns across 14 bases. With V trimmed by 5 bases and J by 7 bases, 10 bases remained unmatched. The germline gives CDR1 SEHNR, CDR2 FQNEAQ (reference sequence). This CDR3 has 17 residues. CDR3 nucleotide sequence: TGTGCCAGCAGCCCCCGCCCGGGACTAGCGGGAGTTAATGAGCAGTTCTTC. The encoded protein is CASSPRPGLAGVNEQFF.